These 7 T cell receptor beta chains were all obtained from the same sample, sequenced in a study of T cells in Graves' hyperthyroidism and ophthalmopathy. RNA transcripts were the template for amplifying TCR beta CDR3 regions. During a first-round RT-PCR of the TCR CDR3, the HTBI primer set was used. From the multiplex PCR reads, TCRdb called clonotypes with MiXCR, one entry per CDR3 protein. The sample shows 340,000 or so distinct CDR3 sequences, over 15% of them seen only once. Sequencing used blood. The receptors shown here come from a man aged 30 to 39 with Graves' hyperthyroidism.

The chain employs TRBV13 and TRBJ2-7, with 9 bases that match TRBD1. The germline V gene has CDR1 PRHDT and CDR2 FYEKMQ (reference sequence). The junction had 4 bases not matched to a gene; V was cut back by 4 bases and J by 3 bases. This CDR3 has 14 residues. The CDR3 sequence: CASSYRDRVYEQYF. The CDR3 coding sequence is TGTGCCAGCAGCTACCGGGACAGGGTCTACGAGCAGTACTTC.

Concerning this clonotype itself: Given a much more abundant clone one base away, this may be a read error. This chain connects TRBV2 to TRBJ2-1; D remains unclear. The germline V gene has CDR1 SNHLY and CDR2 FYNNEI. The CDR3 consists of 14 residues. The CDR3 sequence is CAGSVSGPYNEQFF. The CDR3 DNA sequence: TGTGCCGGCAGTGTTTCAGGCCCCTACAATGAGCAGTTCTTC.

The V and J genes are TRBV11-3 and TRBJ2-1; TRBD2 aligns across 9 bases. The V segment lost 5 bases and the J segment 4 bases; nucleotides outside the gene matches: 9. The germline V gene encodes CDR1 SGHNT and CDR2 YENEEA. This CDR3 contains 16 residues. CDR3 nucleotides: TGTGCCAGCAGCCAGAGTCCTAGCGGGACTTACAATGAGCAGTTCTTC. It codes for CASSQSPSGTYNEQFF. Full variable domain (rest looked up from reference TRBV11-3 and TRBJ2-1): EAGVVQSPRYKIIEKKQPVAFWCNPISGHNTLYWYLQNLGQGPELLIRYENEEAVDDSQLPKDRFSAERLKGVDSTLKIQPAELGDSAVYLCASSQSPSGTYNEQFFGPGTRLTVL.

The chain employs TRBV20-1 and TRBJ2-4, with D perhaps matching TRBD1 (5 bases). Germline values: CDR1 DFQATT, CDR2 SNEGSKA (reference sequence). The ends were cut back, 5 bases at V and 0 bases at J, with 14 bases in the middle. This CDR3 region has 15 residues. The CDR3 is CSAERGPVAKNIQYF. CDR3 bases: TGCAGTGCTGAAAGGGGTCCCGTAGCCAAAAACATTCAGTACTTC.

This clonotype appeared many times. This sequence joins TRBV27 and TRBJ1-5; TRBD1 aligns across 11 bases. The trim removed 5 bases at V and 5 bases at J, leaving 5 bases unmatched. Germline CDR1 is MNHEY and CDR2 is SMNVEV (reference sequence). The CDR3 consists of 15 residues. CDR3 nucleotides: TGTGCCAGCAGTCCTTGGACAGGGGGCGATCAGCCCCAGCATTTT. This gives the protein CASSPWTGGDQPQHF.

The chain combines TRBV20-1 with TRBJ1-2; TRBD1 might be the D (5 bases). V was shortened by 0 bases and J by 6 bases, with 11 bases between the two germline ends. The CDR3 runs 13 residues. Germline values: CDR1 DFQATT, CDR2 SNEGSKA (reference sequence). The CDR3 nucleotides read TGCAGTGCTAGAGATACGGGCAGGGATGGCTACACCTTC. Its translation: CSARDTGRDGYTF.

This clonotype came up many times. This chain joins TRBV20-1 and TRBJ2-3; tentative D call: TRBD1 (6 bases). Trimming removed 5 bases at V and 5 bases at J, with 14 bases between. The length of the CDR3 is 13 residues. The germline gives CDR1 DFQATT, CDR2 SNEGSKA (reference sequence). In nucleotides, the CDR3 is TGCAGTGCTTTGCGACAGGCAGGAGATACGCAGTATTTT. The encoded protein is CSALRQAGDTQYF.